The entry below describes one TCR beta chain. What it binds is unknown. CD8 cells regarded as naive lacked CD45RO, were positively chosen for CCR7, and omitted terminally differentiated effector memory CD45RA+ cells. This record comes from a study of shared clonotypes between healthy human individuals. The V end lost 4 bases, the J end lost 5 bases, and 14 bases lay between the germline ends. The CDR3 length is 14 residues. In germline, CDR1 is SEHNR, CDR2 FQNEAQ (reference sequence). Assay used: immunoSEQ multiplex PCR; TCRdb lists only in-frame clones, some missing. Among about 2.1 million clones listed, about 92% were seen once. Study-wide points: Non-shared clonotypes had lower generation probabilities than those shared by all four donors.

This rearrangement joins TRBV7-9 to TRBJ2-5; D might be TRBD2 (6 bases). Sequencing was carried out using naive CD8+ T cells from PBMCs. The receptor's source is a man in his late teens or twenties in good health. Some clones in this sample may be carry-over from other donors' samples. For the CDR3, the DNA is TGTGCCAGCAGCTGGTCGGGAGCCGACGAGACCCAGTACTTC. Translated, it gives CASSWSGADETQYF.